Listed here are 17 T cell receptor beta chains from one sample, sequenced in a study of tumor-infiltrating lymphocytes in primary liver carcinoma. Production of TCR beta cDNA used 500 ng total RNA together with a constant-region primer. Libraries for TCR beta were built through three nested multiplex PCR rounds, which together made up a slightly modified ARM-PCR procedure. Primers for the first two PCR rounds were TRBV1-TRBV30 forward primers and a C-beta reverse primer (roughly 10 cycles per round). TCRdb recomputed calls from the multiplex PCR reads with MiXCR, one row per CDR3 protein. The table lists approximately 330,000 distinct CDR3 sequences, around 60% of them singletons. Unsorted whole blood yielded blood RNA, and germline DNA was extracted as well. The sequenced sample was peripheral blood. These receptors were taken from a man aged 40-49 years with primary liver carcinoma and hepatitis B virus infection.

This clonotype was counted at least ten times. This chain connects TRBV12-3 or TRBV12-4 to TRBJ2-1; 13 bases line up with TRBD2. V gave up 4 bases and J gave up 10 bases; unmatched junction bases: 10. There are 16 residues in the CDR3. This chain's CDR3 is CASSYGLAGAADEQFF. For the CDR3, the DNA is TGTGCCAGCAGTTATGGACTAGCGGGAGCGGCGGACGAGCAGTTCTTC.

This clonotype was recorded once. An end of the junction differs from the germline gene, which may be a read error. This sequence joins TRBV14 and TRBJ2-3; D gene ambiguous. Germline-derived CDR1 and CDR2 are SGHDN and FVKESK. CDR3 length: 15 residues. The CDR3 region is CASSQDLSGTDTHYF. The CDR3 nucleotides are TGTGCCAGCAGCCAAGATCTGAGTGGCACAGATACGCACTATTTT.

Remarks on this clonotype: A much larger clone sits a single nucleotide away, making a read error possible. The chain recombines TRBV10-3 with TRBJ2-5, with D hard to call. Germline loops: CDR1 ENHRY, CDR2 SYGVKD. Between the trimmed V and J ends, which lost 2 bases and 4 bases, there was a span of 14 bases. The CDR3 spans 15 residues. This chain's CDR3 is CAISEPMVGRETQYF. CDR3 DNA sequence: TGTGCCATCAGTGAGCCGATGGTAGGGCGAGAGACCCAGTACTTC.

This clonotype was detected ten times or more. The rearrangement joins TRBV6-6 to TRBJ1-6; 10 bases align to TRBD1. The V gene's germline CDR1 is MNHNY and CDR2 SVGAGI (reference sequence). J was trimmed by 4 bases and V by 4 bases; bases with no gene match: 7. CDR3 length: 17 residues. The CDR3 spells CASSSGTGATYNSPLHF. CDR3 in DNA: TGTGCCAGCAGTTCGGGGACAGGGGCTACTTATAATTCACCCCTCCACTTT.

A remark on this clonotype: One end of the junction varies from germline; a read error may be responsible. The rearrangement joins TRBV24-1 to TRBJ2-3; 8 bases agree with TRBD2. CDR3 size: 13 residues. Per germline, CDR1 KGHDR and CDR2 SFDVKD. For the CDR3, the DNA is TGTGCCATCAGTGGCCTAGCGGGAGATACGCAGTATTTT. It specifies CAISGLAGDTQYF.

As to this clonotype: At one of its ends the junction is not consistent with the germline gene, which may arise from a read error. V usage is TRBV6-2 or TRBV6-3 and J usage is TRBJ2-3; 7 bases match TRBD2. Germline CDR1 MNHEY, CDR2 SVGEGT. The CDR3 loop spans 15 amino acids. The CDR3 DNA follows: TGTGTCAGCAGTTACGCTAGCGGTAGCATAGATACGCAGTATTTT. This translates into CVSSYASGSIDTQYF.

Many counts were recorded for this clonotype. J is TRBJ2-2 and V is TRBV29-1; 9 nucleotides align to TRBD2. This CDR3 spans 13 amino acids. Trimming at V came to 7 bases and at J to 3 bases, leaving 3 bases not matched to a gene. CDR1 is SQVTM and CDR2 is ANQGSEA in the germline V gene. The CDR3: CSGSSGDTGELFF. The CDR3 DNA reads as TGCAGCGGTTCTAGCGGGGACACCGGGGAGCTGTTTTTT.

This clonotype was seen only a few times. The CDR3 region has the DNA TGTGCCAGCAGTTATTCTAGCGGGAGGGCTGCAGACGAGCAGTACTTC. It codes for CASSYSSGRAADEQYF. The J gene is TRBJ2-7, the V gene TRBV28, with 12 bases matching TRBD2. Germline V gene lookup returns CDR1 MDHEN and CDR2 SYDVKM. CDR3 length: 16 residues. The V gene end was trimmed by 4 bases and the J gene end by 5 bases; junction bases not matched to a gene: 9.

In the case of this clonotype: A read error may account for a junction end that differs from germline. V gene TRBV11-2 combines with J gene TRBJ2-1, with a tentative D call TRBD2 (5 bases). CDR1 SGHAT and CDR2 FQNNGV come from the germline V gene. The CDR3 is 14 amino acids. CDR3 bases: TGTGACAGCAGCTTAGTCCCCTTAGCGCTTGAGCAGTTCTTC. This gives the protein CDSSLVPLALEQFF.

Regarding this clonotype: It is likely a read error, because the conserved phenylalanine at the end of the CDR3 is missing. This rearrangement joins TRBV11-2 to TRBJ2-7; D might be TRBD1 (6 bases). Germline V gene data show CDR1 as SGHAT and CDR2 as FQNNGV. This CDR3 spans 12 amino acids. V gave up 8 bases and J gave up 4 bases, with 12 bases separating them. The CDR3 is CASGAQGYEQYL. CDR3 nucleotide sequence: TGTGCCAGCGGCGCACAGGGTTACGAGCAGTACCTC.

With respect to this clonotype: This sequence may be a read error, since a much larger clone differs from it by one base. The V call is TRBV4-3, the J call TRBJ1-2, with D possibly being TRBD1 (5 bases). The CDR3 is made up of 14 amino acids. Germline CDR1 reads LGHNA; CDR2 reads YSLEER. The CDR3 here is CASSQVMGPYCYTF. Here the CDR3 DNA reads TGCGCCAGCAGCCAAGTTATGGGACCCTATTGCTACACCTTC.

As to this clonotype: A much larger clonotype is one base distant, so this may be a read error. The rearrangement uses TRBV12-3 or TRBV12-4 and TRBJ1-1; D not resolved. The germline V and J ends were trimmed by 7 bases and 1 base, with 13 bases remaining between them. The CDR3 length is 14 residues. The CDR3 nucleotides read TGTGCCAGCAACCGGATCGCAGGGAACACTGAAGCTTTCTTT. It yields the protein CASNRIAGNTEAFF.

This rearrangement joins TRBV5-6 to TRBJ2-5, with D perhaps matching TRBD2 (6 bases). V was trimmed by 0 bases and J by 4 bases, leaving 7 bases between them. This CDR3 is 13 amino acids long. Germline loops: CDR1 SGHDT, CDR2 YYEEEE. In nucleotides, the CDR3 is TGTGCCAGCAGCTTGGGGCGGGGAGAGACCCAGTACTTC. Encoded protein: CASSLGRGETQYF.

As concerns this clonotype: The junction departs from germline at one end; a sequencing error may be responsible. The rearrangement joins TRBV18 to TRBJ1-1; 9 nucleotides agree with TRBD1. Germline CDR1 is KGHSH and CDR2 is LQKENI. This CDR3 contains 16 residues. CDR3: CARSPRGQGGGTEASF. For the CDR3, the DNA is TGTGCCAGATCACCACGGGGACAGGGCGGAGGGACTGAAGCTTCCTTT.

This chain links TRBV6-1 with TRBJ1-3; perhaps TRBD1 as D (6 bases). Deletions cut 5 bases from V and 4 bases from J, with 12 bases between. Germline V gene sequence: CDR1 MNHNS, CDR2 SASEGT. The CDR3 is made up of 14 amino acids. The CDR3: CASSPPGQGNTIYF. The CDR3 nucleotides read TGTGCCAGCAGTCCGCCGGGACAAGGAAACACCATATATTTT.

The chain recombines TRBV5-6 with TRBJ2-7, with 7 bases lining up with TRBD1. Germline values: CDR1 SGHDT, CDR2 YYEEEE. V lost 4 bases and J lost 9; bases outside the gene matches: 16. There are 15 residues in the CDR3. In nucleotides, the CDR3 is TGTGCCAGCAGCGGGAAGATGACAGGGATCTTGGGGCAGTACTTC. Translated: CASSGKMTGILGQYF.

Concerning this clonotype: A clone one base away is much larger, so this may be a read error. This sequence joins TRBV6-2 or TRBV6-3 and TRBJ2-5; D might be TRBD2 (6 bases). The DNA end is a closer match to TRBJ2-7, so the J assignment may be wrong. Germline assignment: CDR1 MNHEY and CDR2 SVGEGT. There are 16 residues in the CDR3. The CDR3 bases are TGTGCCAGCAGTTACTGGTCAGCGGGCAGCCCCTACGAGCAGTACTTC. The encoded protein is CASSYWSAGSPYEQYF.